This T cell receptor beta chain was identified in a study of control samples from healthy donors and cancer patients. This CDR3 contains 14 residues. Germline CDR1 and CDR2: SGHAT and FQNNGV. V shed 1 base and J shed 5 bases, with 8 bases lying between them. The assay was immunoSEQ multiplex PCR, and TCRdb's table has in-frame clones only and misses some. Of 160,000 or so clones listed, about 94% are singletons. Sequencing was carried out using blood. The clonotype comes from a man aged 45 to 65 in good health. The chain couples TRBV11-2 to TRBJ1-4; D gene ambiguous. Written as DNA, the CDR3 is TGTGCCAGCAGCTTAGTATTGGGGAATGAAAAACTGTTTTTT. Translating gives CASSLVLGNEKLFF.